Each of the 10 T cell receptor beta chains below was sequenced from the same sample in a study of cytomegalovirus exposure and HLA in healthy donors. PCR involved 60 Vbeta and 13 Jbeta primers. The protocol was immunoSEQ multiplex PCR, while the TCRdb copy is restricted to in-frame clones and leaves out a portion. The table has more than 85,000 clones, approximately 72% seen once. Sequencing input: PBMCs. The origin of the receptors is a man aged 30 to 45 in good health and CMV-seronegative.

The CDR3 reads CSAARTGILTF. The CDR3 DNA follows: TGCAGCGCCGCCCGGACAGGGATTCTCACCTTC. This chain connects TRBV29-1 to TRBJ1-2; 8 bases align to TRBD1. The CDR3 loop spans 11 amino acids. Per germline, CDR1 SQVTM and CDR2 ANQGSEA. V lost 7 bases to trimming and J lost 13 bases; unmatched junction nucleotides: 11.

The chain links TRBV6-5 to TRBJ1-1; D unresolved. Per germline, CDR1 MNHEY and CDR2 SVGAGI. This CDR3 has 14 amino acids. Trimming pared 0 bases from V and 0 bases from J, leaving 5 bases between. CDR3 coding DNA: TGTGCCAGCAGTTACTCTCAAATGAACACTGAAGCTTTCTTT. Amino acids: CASSYSQMNTEAFF.

This chain uses TRBV7-2 with TRBJ1-2; 7 nucleotides line up with TRBD1. The germline V gene has CDR1 SGHTA and CDR2 FQGNSA. V lost 1 base and J lost 7; bases outside the gene matches: 9. This CDR3 has 15 residues. For the CDR3, the DNA is TGTGCCAGCAGCTTAGATTTTTTGACAGGGTTTGGCTACACCTTC. It encodes CASSLDFLTGFGYTF.

The chain carries TRBV28 and TRBJ2-5; TRBD2 matches at 11 bases. The CDR3 has 14 amino acids. V was pared by 8 bases and J by 5 bases, with 7 bases of the junction left unmatched. Germline CDR1 is MDHEN and CDR2 is SYDVKM. The CDR3 loop reads CASFTSGGGETQYF. The CDR3 nucleotides read TGTGCCAGCTTTACTAGCGGGGGTGGGGAGACCCAGTACTTC.

This chain uses TRBV5-1 with TRBJ1-1; D possibly corresponds to TRBD1 (5 bases). Deletions cut 0 bases from V and 4 bases from J, with 10 bases between. Looked up from germline, CDR1 is SGHRS and CDR2 is YFSETQ. This CDR3 spans 14 amino acids. The CDR3 is CASSLVAGSTEAFF. The CDR3 DNA reads TGCGCCAGCAGCTTGGTGGCAGGGTCCACTGAAGCTTTCTTT. Supplemented by reference TRBV5-1 and TRBJ1-1, the full variable domain reads KAGVTQTPRYLIKTRGQQVTLSCSPISGHRSVSWYQQTPGQGLQFLFEYFSETQRNKGNFPGRFSGRQFSNSRSEMNVSTLELGDSALYLCASSLVAGSTEAFFGQGTRLTVV.

The V and J genes are TRBV6-8 and TRBJ2-1; 11 bases are shared with TRBD1. There are 15 residues in the CDR3. Germline loops: CDR1 MNHGY, CDR2 SAAAGT. V trimming: 10 bases; J trimming: 4 bases; junction bases outside the gene matches: 9. This CDR3 is CAILMGTGGYNEQFF. The CDR3 nucleotides read TGTGCCATCCTCATGGGGACAGGGGGATACAATGAGCAGTTCTTC.

The chain has TRBV6-1 and TRBJ2-3; TRBD2 agrees at 8 bases. The CDR3 extends over 17 amino acids. The ends lost 2 bases at V and 5 bases at J; junction bases unmatched: 12. Germline CDR1 reads MNHNS; CDR2 reads SASEGT. The CDR3 DNA reads as TGTGCCAGCAGTGAATGGGGACGGGGACTAGGGGTAGATACGCAGTATTTT. Its translation is CASSEWGRGLGVDTQYF.

The V call is TRBV4-1, the J call TRBJ2-3; TRBD2 aligns across 10 bases. This CDR3 is built from 16 residues. Germline CDR1 reads MGHRA; CDR2 reads YSYEKL. The trim removed 0 bases at V and 3 bases at J, leaving 3 bases unmatched. The CDR3 is CASSQEPSGRTDTQYF. In DNA, the CDR3 is TGCGCCAGCAGCCAAGAACCTAGCGGGAGAACAGATACGCAGTATTTT.

This chain links TRBV5-4 with TRBJ1-4; D is undetermined. The V and J ends lost 1 base and 5 bases respectively, with 12 bases between them. This CDR3 comprises 15 residues. The germline V gene encodes CDR1 SGHNT and CDR2 YYREEE (reference sequence). In nucleotides, the CDR3 is TGTGCCAGCAGCTTGTTCGGCAGACTAAATGAAAAACTGTTTTTT. Translating gives CASSLFGRLNEKLFF.

This clone appeared a few times. This chain uses TRBV5-6 with TRBJ2-1; D is perhaps TRBD2 (7 bases). V shed 3 bases and J shed 9 bases, with 16 bases lying between them. Germline loops: CDR1 SGHDT, CDR2 YYEEEE. This CDR3 has 14 amino acids. The CDR3 DNA follows: TGTGCCAGCAGCTGGGATGGGGGGGGCACTGAGCAGTTCTTC. Translating gives CASSWDGGGTEQFF.